The 14 T cell receptor beta chains presented below share a single source sample, sequenced in a study of blood T cell repertoires in COVID-19. Profiled with immunoSEQ multiplex PCR; TCRdb holds only in-frame clones, not every one. The repertoire holds fewer than 70,000 clones, with 88% as singletons. Sequenced: peripheral blood. All receptors derive from a human donor in a cohort sampled during active COVID-19.

The rearrangement joins TRBV5-4 to TRBJ1-2, with D uncertain. Germline V gene data show CDR1 as SGHNT and CDR2 as YYREEE (reference sequence). The V end lost 1 base, the J end lost 0 bases, and 10 bases lay between the germline ends. The CDR3 consists of 15 residues. CDR3 bases: TGTGCCAGCAGCTTGAGCAGGACTTCTAACTATGGCTACACCTTC. Residues: CASSLSRTSNYGYTF. Filled out from reference TRBV5-4 and TRBJ1-2, the complete variable domain reads ETGVTQSPTHLIKTRGQQVTLRCSSQSGHNTVSWYQQALGQGPQFIFQYYREEENGRGNFPPRFSGLQFPNYSSELNVNALELDDSALYLCASSLSRTSNYGYTFGSGTRLTVV.

This sequence joins TRBV18 and TRBJ1-1; tentatively, D is TRBD1 (5 bases). The CDR3 spans 18 residues. Germline-derived CDR1 and CDR2 are KGHSH and LQKENI. Trimming left V 4 bases short and J 0 bases short, with 21 bases between. The CDR3 loop is CASSRTHGAATLNTEAFF. Here the CDR3 DNA reads TGTGCCAGCTCACGAACACATGGGGCGGCGACCTTGAACACTGAAGCTTTCTTT.

This rearrangement joins TRBV7-9 to TRBJ2-3, with 9 nucleotides matching TRBD2. CDR1 and CDR2 from the germline V gene are SEHNR and FQNEAQ (reference sequence). With V trimmed by 2 bases and J by 5 bases, 5 bases remained unmatched. CDR3 length: 15 amino acids. The CDR3 spells CASSLLLAGKDTQYF. CDR3 sequence (DNA): TGTGCCAGCAGCTTACTCCTAGCGGGGAAAGATACGCAGTATTTT. The full variable domain, rest sourced from reference TRBV7-9 and TRBJ2-3, is DTGVSQNPRHKITKRGQNVTFRCDPISEHNRLYWYRQTLGQGPEFLTYFQNEAQLEKSRLLSDRFSAERPKGSFSTLEIQRTEQGDSAMYLCASSLLLAGKDTQYFGPGTRLTVL.

This rearrangement joins TRBV6-6 to TRBJ2-7; D perhaps matches TRBD1 (6 bases). V lost 6 bases to trimming and J lost 6 bases, with 12 bases between them. The CDR3 loop spans 12 amino acids. The V gene's germline CDR1 is MNHNY and CDR2 SVGAGI (reference sequence). CDR3 nucleotide sequence: TGTGCCAGCAGACCGACAGGTGGCGAGCAGTACTTC. This sequence encodes CASRPTGGEQYF.

The chain has TRBV10-3 and TRBJ2-7, with TRBD2 matching over 13 bases. V shed 8 bases and J 0 bases; nucleotides not matched to a gene: 7. Germline lookup yields CDR1 ENHRY and CDR2 SYGVKD. This CDR3 contains 16 residues. The CDR3 region is CAIGLAGVMGSYEQYF. As DNA, the CDR3 is TGTGCCATCGGACTAGCGGGGGTGATGGGCTCCTACGAGCAGTACTTC.

The chain uses TRBV30 and TRBJ1-2; 7 bases agree with TRBD1. CDR3 length: 13 residues. Trimming took 3 bases from V and 4 from J; bases not matched to a gene: 5. CDR1 is GTSNPN and CDR2 is SVGIG in the germline V gene (reference sequence). The CDR3 loop reads CAWSRDSVYGYTF. CDR3 bases: TGTGCCTGGAGCCGGGACAGCGTCTATGGCTACACCTTC.

CDR3 sequence: CSASGAPGGMGETQYF. For the CDR3, the DNA is TGCAGTGCTAGTGGGGCTCCAGGGGGCATGGGAGAGACCCAGTACTTC. The chain joins TRBV20-1 to TRBJ2-5; 8 bases fit TRBD1. The CDR3 length is 16 residues. In germline, CDR1 is DFQATT, CDR2 SNEGSKA (reference sequence). V shed 3 bases, J shed 4 bases, and the junction held 13 bases outside the gene matches.

This CDR3 is CASQPTGSGHNEQFF. The DNA for the CDR3 is TGTGCCAGTCAGCCAACAGGGAGCGGACACAATGAGCAGTTCTTC. The chain combines TRBV19 with TRBJ2-1, with D tentatively TRBD1 (6 bases). With 8 bases removed from V and 5 bases from J, the gap between germline ends came to 19 bases. This CDR3 comprises 15 residues. Germline V gene lookup returns CDR1 LNHDA and CDR2 SQIVND (reference sequence).

There are a few counts of this clone. The chain uses TRBV7-9 and TRBJ2-7; 8 nucleotides match TRBD1. V shed 4 bases, J shed 4 bases, and the junction held 12 bases outside the gene matches. The germline V gene has CDR1 SEHNR and CDR2 FQNEAQ (reference sequence). This CDR3 is built from 16 residues. The CDR3 bases are TGTGCCAGCAGCTCCCTATCGGACAGGGAGAAATACGAGCAGTACTTC. It is translated as CASSSLSDREKYEQYF.

The chain carries TRBV19 and TRBJ1-5; weak D call: TRBD1 (6 bases). CDR3 length: 12 residues. V was cut by 7 bases and J by 4 bases, with 8 bases left in between. The germline V gene encodes CDR1 LNHDA and CDR2 SQIVND (reference sequence). The CDR3 reads CASTGENQPQHF. CDR3 sequence (DNA): TGTGCCAGTACAGGGGAAAATCAGCCCCAGCATTTT.

The chain carries TRBV5-4 and TRBJ2-2; 7 bases match TRBD2. Trimming took 3 bases from V and 2 from J; bases not matched to a gene: 7. Germline CDR1 and CDR2: SGHNT and YYREEE (reference sequence). The length of the CDR3 is 16 residues. CDR3 sequence reads: CASSSRGGRNTGELFF. CDR3 DNA: TGTGCCAGCAGCTCAAGGGGCGGGAGAAACACCGGGGAGCTGTTTTTT. Looking up the rest from reference TRBV5-4 and TRBJ2-2 gives the full variable domain: ETGVTQSPTHLIKTRGQQVTLRCSSQSGHNTVSWYQQALGQGPQFIFQYYREEENGRGNFPPRFSGLQFPNYSSELNVNALELDDSALYLCASSSRGGRNTGELFFGEGSRLTVL.

The chain carries TRBV4-2 and TRBJ2-1; TRBD1 matches 10 bases. The length of the CDR3 is 17 residues. Trimming at V came to 1 base and at J to 5 bases, leaving 8 bases not matched to a gene. The germline gives CDR1 LGHNA, CDR2 YNFKEQ. The CDR3 loop is CASSQARLGTGDNEQFF. CDR3 in DNA: TGTGCCAGCAGCCAAGCCCGGCTTGGGACAGGGGACAATGAGCAGTTCTTC.

The chain carries TRBV18 and TRBJ1-1; the D gene is possibly TRBD1 (6 bases). The germline V gene has CDR1 KGHSH and CDR2 LQKENI. V was clipped by 2 bases and J by 1 base, with 11 bases between them. CDR3 length: 15 residues. CDR3 residues: CASSPSARGNTEAFF. Written as DNA, the CDR3 is TGTGCCAGCTCACCAAGTGCCAGGGGGAACACTGAAGCTTTCTTT.

This sequence joins TRBV20-1 and TRBJ2-7; maybe TRBD2 (5 bases). The V gene lost 3 bases and the J gene lost 0 bases, with 9 bases spanning the gap. CDR1 is DFQATT and CDR2 is SNEGSKA in the germline V gene (reference sequence). This CDR3 is built from 13 residues. The CDR3 spells CSASAGDSYEQYF. The CDR3 bases are TGCAGTGCTAGTGCGGGTGACTCCTACGAGCAGTACTTC.